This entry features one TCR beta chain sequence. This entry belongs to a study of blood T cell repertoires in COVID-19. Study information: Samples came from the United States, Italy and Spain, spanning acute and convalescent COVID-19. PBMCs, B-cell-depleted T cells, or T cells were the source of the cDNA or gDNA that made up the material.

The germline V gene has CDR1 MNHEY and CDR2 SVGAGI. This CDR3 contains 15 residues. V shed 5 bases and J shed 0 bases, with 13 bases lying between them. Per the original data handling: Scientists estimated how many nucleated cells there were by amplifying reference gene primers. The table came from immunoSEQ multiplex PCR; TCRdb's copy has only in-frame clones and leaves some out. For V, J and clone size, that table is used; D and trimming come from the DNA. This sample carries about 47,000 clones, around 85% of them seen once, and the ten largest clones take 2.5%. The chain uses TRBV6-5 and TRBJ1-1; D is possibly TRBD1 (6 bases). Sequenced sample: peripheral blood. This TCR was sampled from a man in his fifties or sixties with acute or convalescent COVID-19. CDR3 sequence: CASSSTRGMNTEAFF. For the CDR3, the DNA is TGTGCCAGCAGTAGTACGAGGGGGATGAACACTGAAGCTTTCTTT.